This record looks at one T cell receptor (beta chain) sequence and its context. V gave up 0 bases and J gave up 1 base, with 7 bases separating them. Germline CDR1 reads LGHNA; CDR2 reads YSLEER. This CDR3 contains 15 residues. This record belongs to a study of T cell responses to AZD1222 COVID-19 vaccine. TCRdb's copy holds only in-frame clones and misses some; the assay was immunoSEQ multiplex PCR. The sample lists some 180,000 clones, approximately 90% occurring once. The chain links TRBV4-3 to TRBJ2-1; no clear D gene. The specimen comprised peripheral blood, sampled 28 days after the second AZD1222 dose. The receptor was derived from an adult who received the AZD1222 COVID-19 vaccine. The chain's CDR3 is CASSQDARSYNEQFF. The CDR3 DNA reads as TGCGCCAGCAGCCAAGACGCGAGGTCCTACAATGAGCAGTTCTTC.